This T cell receptor beta chain was observed in a study of cytomegalovirus exposure and HLA in healthy donors (dated by TCRdb to 2016 to 2017). The study in broad terms: According to an earlier analysis of several hundred of the donors, about 180 million T cells yielded roughly 110 million unique TCR beta sequences and approximately 280 Gb of sequence data. Besides the first cohort of hundreds of subjects, a separate validation cohort made up of over a hundred different subjects was used. Genome-wide SNP genotypes for about three fifths of the roughly 700 donors were used in a later genetic analysis, which treated that subset as a discovery cohort. An earlier analysis of around 580 of the donors used high-throughput TCR beta sequencing to judge whether each TCR beta V gene segment behaved as functional or pseudogenic. Rather than drawing on any new phenotypic data, the later analysis identified candidate immune exposures from TCR beta sequences and the way those sequences occurred across donors. On average, around 230,000 unique TCR beta nucleotide sequences were sequenced per donor among some 430 genotyped donors of the cohort, with 15% to 20% of those sequences being non-productive. All discovery cohort repertoires had been generated using a single sequencing platform. The study aimed to test whether signatures of past pathogen exposure could be identified by cataloging public T cell receptors. The genetic ancestry cluster associated with self-reported Caucasian donors included roughly 84% of the approximately 400 genotyped donors. Donor age, sex, ethnicity and CMV serostatus were collected together with the repertoire data. HLA typing included class I and class II loci at four-digit resolution. Four to six DR-DQ haplotypes were handled as single units for association and clustering, since linkage in the cohort was strong. To predict cytomegalovirus infection status, the study combined high-throughput TCR immunosequencing, statistical association of individual TCRs with disease status, and machine learning. To study patterns of TCR occurrence, a later analysis re-analyzed previously published TCR beta repertoires from 666 donors and added high-resolution HLA genotyping. Approximately 310 gigabases of sequencing data and tens of millions of unique TCR sequences were included in an early release covering about 700 HLA-typed donors. The number of typed donors differed by locus: about 620-630 for A, B, C, DRB1 and DQB1; about 520 for DQA1; some 590 for DPA1; and around 490 for DPB1. The study used immunosequencing to profile the T cell repertoires of approximately 630 subjects and linked those repertoires to cytomegalovirus serostatus.

The method was the immunoSEQ multiplex PCR assay. The multiplex PCR relied on a mix of 60 forward primers for TCR Vbeta segments and 13 reverse primers for TCR Jbeta segments. The CDR3 region of rearranged TCR beta genes was amplified from genomic DNA by a multiplex PCR assay. The amplified TCR beta libraries were sequenced on the Illumina HiSeq System as 87-base-pair reads. On the authors' methods: Across the 500 to 850 repertoires, a later analysis counted 75 million to 90 million unique TCR beta chains, 9 million to 14 million of which were shared by at least two donors. Raw reads were error-corrected and collapsed into unique sequences with a nearest-neighbor algorithm that merged closely related sequences to remove PCR and sequencing errors. CDR3 sequences were aligned to IMGT reference sequences to assign V, D and J gene segments. For a sequence to be retained, a match of at least six nucleotides to both a V gene segment and a J gene segment was required. A rearrangement was called productive if the CDR3 had no stop codons and remained in frame with V and J, and every other rearrangement was called non-productive. Following IMGT convention, CDR3 was defined as the stretch from the second conserved V-encoded cysteine to the conserved J-encoded phenylalanine. The earlier analysis of a few hundred of the donors excluded sequences that lacked an unambiguous match to a single V gene segment. In an earlier analysis of 587 of the donors, V segments were called functional above 56.7% productive rearrangements and were called segregating when the between-donor standard deviation exceeded 5%. A statistical classification framework was built for diagnosing cytomegalovirus status from the catalog of TCR beta chain sequences. A later analysis assigned V and J genes by comparing TCR nucleotide sequences with IMGT/GENE-DB human TR gene sequences. In a later analysis, CDR3 sequences and most-parsimonious VDJ recombination scenarios were assigned using the TCRdist pipeline. In a later analysis, each TCR beta chain was defined by its CDR3 amino acid sequence together with its V-gene family, and reads without a unique V-gene family were excluded. To address suspected cross-contamination and a sequencing artifact, a later analysis removed a few hundred highly shared, low-generation-probability nucleotide sequences. For each public chain, a later analysis derived a clonal expansion index from normalized ranks of inferred template counts within each repertoire. In a later analysis, generation probabilities were computed with a VDJ recombination model fitted to out-of-frame rearrangements, and the resulting probabilities were checked against IGoR. In a later analysis, TCR-TCR, TCR-HLA and TCR-CMV co-occurrence was scored with hypergeometric tests, and a repertoire-size bias correction was applied to TCR pairs. A later analysis estimated false discovery rates by permuting HLA or CMV assignments 20 times. In a later analysis, co-occurring TCRs were grouped using DBSCAN, and TCRdist sequence similarity was added for clustering within HLA-allele-positive subsets. Co-occurrence clustering excluded repertoires with fewer than 30,000 or more than 120,000 public chains, plus five with anomalous nucleotide sharing. The clones in this table, taken by TCRdb from immuneACCESS, are in-frame only. Not every clone is retained; where verified, under half of the shortfall comes from an unresolved V gene, and the cause of the rest is unknown. V and J calls and clone size are those listed in that table; D and trimming were worked out from the DNA. The sample includes about 180,000 clones, with around 80% observed a single time. More than 5.5% of the sample lies in the top ten.

V loses 3 bases, J loses 1 base, and the germline ends lie 13 bases apart. Looking up the germline V gene yields CDR1 MNHNS and CDR2 SASEGT. The cysteine opens and the phenylalanine closes a CDR3 of 15 amino acids. Of all the DNA, just the CDR3 is kept, 45 bases in frame from base 1. Overall results and qualifications from the work: A later genetic analysis associated a missense DCLRE1C variant with V-gene and J-gene trimming of TCR beta chains, and an independent cohort replicated the association. Because HLA typing was unavailable for some donors at each locus, only the typed subset was used in association tests. A total of fewer than 200 TCR beta chains were listed by the study as associated with cytomegalovirus. In a later analysis, HLA-associated TCR beta chains were found to be more clonally expanded and to have lower generation probabilities than equally common non-associated chains. Broadly in line with IMGT annotations, most TCR beta V segments showed up in productive rearrangements about 90% or about 30% of the time in an earlier analysis of some 590 of the donors. In a later analysis, the rate of TCR association differed among HLA loci, with DRB1 alleles having the most associated TCRs and HLA-C alleles having the fewest. In a later analysis, most CMV-associated TCR beta chains were found to appear HLA-restricted, with HLA associations seemingly driven largely by CMV exposure. Specific HLA alleles were associated with 15,000 to 20,000 TCR beta sequences at a false discovery rate of 0.05 in a later analysis. A further reported finding was that TCR beta sequences accurately predicted the HLA-A and HLA-B alleles for most subjects in the first cohort. A group of highly shared sequence variants was considered likely to be a technical artifact of the sequencing pipeline. Some IMGT-functional V segments, including TRBV6-2 and TRBV6-3, could not be told apart with the 87-base-pair reads, so those segments were excluded. In both the original and validation cohorts, the classifier was reported to diagnose cytomegalovirus status with high specificity and sensitivity. Seventeen rarely observed V segments, including chromosome 9 orphons, were excluded from the earlier analysis of several hundred of the donors because counts were too low. Linkage disequilibrium might explain the correlated functional status among segregating V segments, but an unknown experimental factor could not be excluded. The authors suggested that the approach could potentially be extended to other disease states and immunological phenotypes. Most TCR sequences were seen in very few donors, while some public TCRs were found in many individuals. A few of the identified cytomegalovirus-associated TCR beta chains were confirmed in vitro to be specific for cytomegalovirus antigens. When HLA alleles, especially DR and DQ, strongly co-occurred, TCR associations were difficult to assign to individual alleles. A later genetic analysis reported fewer N-insertions in productive TCRs among donors in an Asian-associated ancestry cluster than the 666-donor mean. According to a later analysis, parvovirus B19, influenza, CMV and Epstein-Barr virus appeared linked to several top co-occurrence clusters. Presence/absence analyses assumed roughly uniform sequencing depth across donors, an assumption that may not hold. The only immune exposure information available for the cohort was CMV serostatus. This cohort had only TCR beta chains sequenced, and the lack of alpha or paired-chain data limited which features could be detected.

As to this clone: What antigen it recognizes has not been identified. No much larger clone exists at a distance of one base, and base qualities are not known.

The cohort consisted of some 730 healthy bone marrow donors. Cohort members were all nominally healthy when sampled, although unrecorded immune exposures were likely present. The donor tested CMV seronegative and was one of the 352 seronegative cohort members. Every donor gave a peripheral blood sample, and the peripheral blood mononuclear cells from that sample were used for TCR beta sequencing. Genomic DNA was extracted from the blood cell samples with the Qiagen DNeasy Blood Extraction Kit. The TCR sequence derives from a man in his forties or fifties in good health and CMV-seronegative. Sequencing input: PBMCs. The rearranged segments are TRBV6-1 and TRBJ2-7; 5 matching bases give a weak D call of TRBD2. The encoded CDR3 is CASSDWVGVSYEQYF. DNA sequence: TGTGCCAGCAGTGATTGGGTCGGGGTTTCCTACGAGCAGTACTTC.